This T cell receptor beta chain was documented in a study of cytomegalovirus exposure and HLA in healthy donors. In the PCR, 60 Vbeta and 13 Jbeta primers were used. Sequencing used immunoSEQ multiplex PCR; TCRdb keeps in-frame clones, though not all of them. The sample carries about 110,000 clones, roughly 80% recorded once. Between the trimmed V and J ends, which lost 5 bases and 4 bases, there was a span of 7 bases. CDR1 is MNHEY and CDR2 is SMNVEV in the germline V gene (reference sequence). This CDR3 spans 12 amino acids. This chain uses TRBV27 with TRBJ2-3; no firm D call. The clonotype originates from a woman in her 50s in good health and CMV-seropositive. Material: PBMCs. The CDR3 nucleotides read TGTGCCAGCAGTCCGACTGCAGATACGCAGTATTTT. It specifies CASSPTADTQYF.